These T cell receptor beta chains were read from a single sample in a study of a mutant IDH1 vaccine in newly diagnosed glioma. The assay was immunoSEQ multiplex PCR, and TCRdb's table has in-frame clones only and misses some. The data contain approximately 84,000 clones, 70% to 90% of them singletons. These receptors lack a known antigen. This sample comprised PBMCs, obtained from a glioma patient whose treatment included an IDH1 peptide vaccine. The receptor source for this set is a man aged 40-50 years with glioma. Each CDR3 is given with its conserved first and last residue. The D gene is left open where the match is weak. The listing skips clone size in some rows; elsewhere it reads once, few, many or a size class.

D gene	clone size	CDR3 length	V gene	J gene	CDR3 protein	CDR3 DNA
NA	NA	11	TRBV7-2	TRBJ2-1	CASSARQEQFF	TGTGCCAGCAGCGCACGACAGGAGCAGTTCTTC
TRBD1	NA	14	TRBV4-2	TRBJ2-7	CASSLGQSSYEQYF	TGTGCCAGCAGCCTGGGACAGAGCTCCTACGAGCAGTACTTC
NA	NA	18	TRBV18	TRBJ1-3	CASSPRTGAGVGGNTIYF	TGTGCCAGCTCACCCAGGACCGGGGCCGGAGTGGGTGGAAACACCATATATTTT
TRBD2	once	15	TRBV2	TRBJ2-1	CASRDGTSGYNEQFF	TGTGCCAGCAGGGACGGGACTAGCGGTTACAATGAGCAGTTCTTC
NA	NA	14	TRBV5-1	TRBJ2-3	CASSLTGATDTQYF	TGCGCCAGCAGCTTGACCGGGGCGACAGATACGCAGTATTTT
TRBD2	NA	14	TRBV27	TRBJ2-7	CASSSTAGWEGQYF	TGTGCCAGCAGTTCGACGGCAGGCTGGGAGGGGCAGTACTTC
NA	NA	15	TRBV7-2	TRBJ1-4	CASSRYSATNEKLFF	TGTGCCAGCAGTCGGTACAGTGCAACTAATGAAAAACTGTTTTTT
NA	NA	15	TRBV29-1	TRBJ2-1	CSVHHALAPTGEQFF	TGCAGCGTTCACCACGCACTAGCTCCTACGGGGGAGCAGTTCTTC
TRBD1	once	15	TRBV27	TRBJ1-2	CASSMAGQGAYGYTF	TGTGCCAGCAGTATGGCCGGACAGGGGGCCTATGGCTACACCTTC
NA	NA	13	TRBV28	TRBJ1-1	CASSLTSGAGAFF	TGTGCCAGCAGTTTAACTTCGGGGGCTGGCGCTTTCTTT
NA	NA	15	TRBV13	TRBJ1-1	CASSGGRTANTEAFF	TGTGCCAGCAGCGGGGGGCGGACTGCGAACACTGAAGCTTTCTTT
NA	NA	18	TRBV5-1	TRBJ2-6	CASSSGAGHRSWANVLTF	TGCGCCAGCAGCTCCGGAGCTGGACATAGATCTTGGGCCAACGTCCTGACTTTC
NA	NA	12	TRBV7-9	TRBJ2-1	CASSSGGDEQFF	TGTGCCAGCAGCTCCGGGGGTGATGAGCAGTTCTTC
TRBD2	NA	14	TRBV2	TRBJ2-7	CASSGGGRLYEQYF	TGTGCCAGCAGTGGGGGGGGACGGCTTTACGAGCAGTACTTC
TRBD2	NA	17	TRBV7-2	TRBJ2-2	CASSLARLAGVTGELFF	TGTGCCAGCAGCTTAGCTAGACTAGCGGGAGTTACCGGGGAGCTGTTTTTT
TRBD2	NA	16	TRBV9	TRBJ2-1	CASSGSGTSVYNEQFF	TGTGCCAGCAGCGGATCCGGGACTAGCGTGTACAATGAGCAGTTCTTC
NA	NA	13	TRBV7-3	TRBJ1-2	CASSPRGGDGYTF	TGTGCCAGCAGCCCCAGAGGGGGGGACGGCTACACCTTC
TRBD1	few	15	TRBV4-2	TRBJ1-1	CASSRTGKGVTEAFF	TGTGCCAGCAGCCGGACAGGGAAGGGCGTAACTGAAGCTTTCTTT
TRBD2	NA	15	TRBV6-1	TRBJ2-7	CASSGGGRQAYEQYF	TGTGCCAGCAGTGGGGGCGGGAGGCAAGCCTACGAGCAGTACTTC
TRBD2	NA	15	TRBV7-9	TRBJ2-5	CASSLLAGGQETQYF	TGTGCCAGCAGCTTACTAGCGGGGGGGCAAGAGACCCAGTACTTC
NA	few	12	TRBV29-1	TRBJ1-1	CSAGRGNTEAFF	TGCAGCGCTGGCAGGGGGAACACTGAAGCTTTCTTT
NA	NA	12	TRBV30	TRBJ2-5	CAWSVGQETQYF	TGTGCCTGGAGTGTCGGGCAAGAGACCCAGTACTTC
NA	NA	13	TRBV10-1	TRBJ2-7	CASSEPGDYEQYF	TGCGCCAGCAGTGAACCAGGGGACTACGAGCAGTACTTC
NA	NA	15	TRBV9	TRBJ2-5	CASSNGDNRWETQYF	TGTGCCAGCAGCAATGGGGACAACAGGTGGGAGACCCAGTACTTC
TRBD2	NA	15	TRBV7-6	TRBJ2-1	CASSSGGRAGNEQFF	TGTGCCAGCAGCTCCGGCGGGAGGGCCGGCAATGAGCAGTTCTTC
NA	NA	14	TRBV5-4	TRBJ1-5	CASSLGGADQPQHF	TGTGCCAGCAGCTTGGGGGGCGCGGATCAGCCCCAGCATTTT
TRBD2	few	15	TRBV5-1	TRBJ2-1	CASSPTSAKGNEQFF	TGCGCCAGCAGCCCGACTAGCGCGAAGGGCAATGAGCAGTTCTTC
NA	NA	17	TRBV5-8	TRBJ2-1	CASSLAGRGWSYNEQFF	TGTGCCAGCAGCTTGGCCGGCAGGGGATGGTCCTACAATGAGCAGTTCTTC